This T cell receptor (beta chain) was identified during a study of T cell repertoires in cytomegalovirus infection. About the study: Selection of CMV epitopes for the study included recently identified HLA-C-restricted and well-studied HLA-B-restricted ones. It was the public TCR beta signatures that indicated both CMV infection and matching HLA type.

As regards this clonotype: Its specificity is unknown.

Each CDR3 protein is one row after TCRdb ran MiXCR on the reads. The sample records about 900,000 distinct CDR3 sequences, roughly a third being singletons. The CDR3 has 13 amino acids. With 6 bases removed from V and 2 bases from J, the gap between germline ends came to 9 bases. Study outcomes and limitations: Dominant in the ex vivo response were TCR beta clonotypes restricted by HLA-C and specific for CMV. There were carriers of CMV plus the relevant HLA, and cumulative public TCR beta family frequency identified them.

The clonotype was recovered from a human donor in good health (CMV status not recorded). Some clones in this sample may be carry-over from other donors' samples. Here the sequenced sample was cultured CD8+ T cells from PBMCs, taken from culture after CMV antigen stimulation. The chain joins TRBV12-3 or TRBV12-4 to TRBJ2-3, with unresolved D. The CDR3 reads CASSFGYTDTQYF. In DNA form, the CDR3 reads TGTGCCAGCAGCTTCGGGTACACAGATACGCAGTATTTT.